This record looks at one T cell receptor beta chain sequence and its context. The antigen remains undetermined. Possible read error: a much larger clone is one base away. The data belong to a study of T cells in Graves' hyperthyroidism and ophthalmopathy. General study points: Within blood appeared most thyroid clonotypes that had expanded above 0.001. In the analysis, a 13 V-J model separated ophthalmopathy from stable hyperthyroidism.

Amplification targeted TCR beta CDR3 regions from RNA transcripts. With the HTBI primer set, the TCR CDR3 went through a first round of RT-PCR. TCRdb reprocessed the multiplex PCR reads with MiXCR, giving one entry per CDR3 protein. The top ten hold roughly 30% of the sample, which has 600,000 to 800,000 distinct CDR3 sequences, 35% seen once. Diagnoses rested on clinical symptoms, serum thyroxine and TRAb, thyroid ultrasound and orbital computed tomography. The authors obtained PBMCs from 9 to 10 ml of fresh peripheral blood. Per germline, CDR1 MNHEY and CDR2 SVGEGT. This CDR3 has 13 residues. The V gene lost 6 bases and the J gene lost 4 bases, with 9 bases spanning the gap.

This TCR derives from a woman aged 40 to 50 with Graves' hyperthyroidism. The sample consisted of blood. J is TRBJ1-4 and V is TRBV6-2 or TRBV6-3; D possibly corresponds to TRBD1 (5 bases). The CDR3 here is CASSQGINEKLFF. The CDR3, as DNA: TGTGCCAGCAGCCAGGGAATTAATGAAAAACTGTTTTTT.